The T cell receptor (beta chain) described here comes from a study of CD8 T cells in ankylosing spondylitis. Study-wide results and caveats: Disease-linked clones had a CD8+ phenotype and relatively low frequency in peripheral blood.

Each CDR3 protein gets one entry after TCRdb re-called the 5' RACE reads with MiXCR. The sample records approximately 350,000 distinct CDR3 sequences, 14% to 15% being singletons. V lost 1 base to trimming and J lost 6 bases; unmatched junction nucleotides: 4. The length of the CDR3 is 16 residues. Germline CDR1 SGHVS, CDR2 FQNEAQ. About this clonotype: Its antigen is as yet unknown.

Sequencing was performed on blood, either unsorted or a sorted T cell fraction (not recorded which). The V and J genes are TRBV7-8 and TRBJ1-5, with 12 bases identical to TRBD1. This receptor was taken from a male donor with ankylosing spondylitis or in good health (not recorded which). CDR3 loop: CASSLEGTGGGQPQHF. Written as DNA, the CDR3 is TGTGCCAGCAGCTTAGAAGGGACAGGGGGCGGTCAGCCCCAGCATTTT.